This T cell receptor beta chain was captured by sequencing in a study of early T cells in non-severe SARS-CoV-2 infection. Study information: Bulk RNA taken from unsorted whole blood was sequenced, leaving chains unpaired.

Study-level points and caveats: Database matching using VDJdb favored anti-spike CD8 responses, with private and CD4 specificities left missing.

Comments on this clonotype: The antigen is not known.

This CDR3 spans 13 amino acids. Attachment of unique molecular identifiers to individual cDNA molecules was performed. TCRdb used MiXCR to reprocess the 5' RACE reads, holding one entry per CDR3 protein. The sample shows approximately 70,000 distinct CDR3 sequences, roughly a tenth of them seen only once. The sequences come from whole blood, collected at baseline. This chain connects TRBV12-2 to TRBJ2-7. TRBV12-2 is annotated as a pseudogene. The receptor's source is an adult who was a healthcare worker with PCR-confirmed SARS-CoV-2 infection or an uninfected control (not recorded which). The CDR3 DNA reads TGTGCAAGTCGCTACCGAGTCTCCTACGAGCAGTACTTC. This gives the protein CASRYRVSYEQYF.